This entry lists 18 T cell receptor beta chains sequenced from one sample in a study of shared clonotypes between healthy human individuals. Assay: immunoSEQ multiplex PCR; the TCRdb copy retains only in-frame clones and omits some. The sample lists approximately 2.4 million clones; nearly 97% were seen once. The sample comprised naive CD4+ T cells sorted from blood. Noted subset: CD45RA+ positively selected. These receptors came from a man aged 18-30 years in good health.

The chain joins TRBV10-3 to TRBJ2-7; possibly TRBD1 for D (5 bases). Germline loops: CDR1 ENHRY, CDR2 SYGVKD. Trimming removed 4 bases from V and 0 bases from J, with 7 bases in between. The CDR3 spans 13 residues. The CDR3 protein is CAISGRVSYEQYF. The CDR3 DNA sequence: TGTGCCATCAGTGGCAGGGTCTCCTACGAGCAGTACTTC.

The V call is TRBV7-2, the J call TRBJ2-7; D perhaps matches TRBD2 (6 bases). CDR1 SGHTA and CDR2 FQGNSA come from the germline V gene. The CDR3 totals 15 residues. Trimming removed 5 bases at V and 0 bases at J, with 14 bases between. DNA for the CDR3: TGTGCCAGCAGCCCGCCCGGGACTGCCTCCTACGAGCAGTACTTC. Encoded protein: CASSPPGTASYEQYF.

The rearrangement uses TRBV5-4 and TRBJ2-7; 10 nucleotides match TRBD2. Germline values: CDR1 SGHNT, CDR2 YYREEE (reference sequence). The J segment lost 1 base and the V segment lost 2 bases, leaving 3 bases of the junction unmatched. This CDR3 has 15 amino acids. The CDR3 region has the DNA TGTGCCAGCAGCTTTCTAGCGGGAGTTTCCTACGAGCAGTACTTC. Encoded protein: CASSFLAGVSYEQYF.

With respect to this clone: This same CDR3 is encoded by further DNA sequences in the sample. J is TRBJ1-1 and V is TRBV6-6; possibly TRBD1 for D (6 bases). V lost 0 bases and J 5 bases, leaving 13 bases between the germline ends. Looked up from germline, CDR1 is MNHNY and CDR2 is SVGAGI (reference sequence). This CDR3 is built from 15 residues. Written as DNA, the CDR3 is TGTGCCAGCAGTTACTCGCGGGGGGCAGGTACTGAAGCTTTCTTT. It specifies CASSYSRGAGTEAFF.

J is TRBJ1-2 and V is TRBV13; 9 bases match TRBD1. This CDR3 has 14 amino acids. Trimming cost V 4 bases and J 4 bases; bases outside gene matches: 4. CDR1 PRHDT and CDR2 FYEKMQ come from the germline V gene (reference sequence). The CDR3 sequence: CASSSDRGSYGYTF. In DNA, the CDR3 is TGTGCCAGCAGCTCGGACAGGGGTAGCTATGGCTACACCTTC.

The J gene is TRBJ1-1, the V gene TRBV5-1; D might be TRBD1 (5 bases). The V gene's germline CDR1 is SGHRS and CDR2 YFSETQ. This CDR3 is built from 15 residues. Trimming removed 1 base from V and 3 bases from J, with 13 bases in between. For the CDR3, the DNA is TGCGCCAGCAGCTTGATACAGGTCGGTTACACTGAAGCTTTCTTT. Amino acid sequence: CASSLIQVGYTEAFF. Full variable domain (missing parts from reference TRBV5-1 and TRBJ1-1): KAGVTQTPRYLIKTRGQQVTLSCSPISGHRSVSWYQQTPGQGLQFLFEYFSETQRNKGNFPGRFSGRQFSNSRSEMNVSTLELGDSALYLCASSLIQVGYTEAFFGQGTRLTVV.

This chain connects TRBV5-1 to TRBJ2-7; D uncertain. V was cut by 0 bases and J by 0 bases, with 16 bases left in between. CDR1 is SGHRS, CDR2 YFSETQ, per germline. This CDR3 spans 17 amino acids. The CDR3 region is CASSLGGSTASSYEQYF. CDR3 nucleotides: TGCGCCAGCAGCTTGGGGGGTTCCACCGCCAGCTCCTACGAGCAGTACTTC. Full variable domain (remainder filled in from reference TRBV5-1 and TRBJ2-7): KAGVTQTPRYLIKTRGQQVTLSCSPISGHRSVSWYQQTPGQGLQFLFEYFSETQRNKGNFPGRFSGRQFSNSRSEMNVSTLELGDSALYLCASSLGGSTASSYEQYFGPGTRLTVT.

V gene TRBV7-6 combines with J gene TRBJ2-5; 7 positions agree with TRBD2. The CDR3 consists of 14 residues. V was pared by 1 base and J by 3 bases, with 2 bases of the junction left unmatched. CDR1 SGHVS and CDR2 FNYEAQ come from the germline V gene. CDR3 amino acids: CASSLGSGKETQYF. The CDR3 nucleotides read TGTGCCAGCAGCTTAGGGAGCGGGAAAGAGACCCAGTACTTC.

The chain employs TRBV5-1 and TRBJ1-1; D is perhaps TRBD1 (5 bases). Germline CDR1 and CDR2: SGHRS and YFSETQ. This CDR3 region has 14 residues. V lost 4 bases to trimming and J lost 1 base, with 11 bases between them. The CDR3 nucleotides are TGCGCCAGCAGCCAAATGGGGGAGAACACTGAAGCTTTCTTT. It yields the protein CASSQMGENTEAFF.

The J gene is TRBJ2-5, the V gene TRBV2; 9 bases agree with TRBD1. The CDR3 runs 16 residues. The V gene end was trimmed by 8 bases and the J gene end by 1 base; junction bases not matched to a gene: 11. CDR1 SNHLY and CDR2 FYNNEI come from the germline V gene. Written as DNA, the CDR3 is TGTGCCAGCTCCAACGGGGTGGGACAGGGCCAAGAGACCCAGTACTTC. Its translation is CASSNGVGQGQETQYF.

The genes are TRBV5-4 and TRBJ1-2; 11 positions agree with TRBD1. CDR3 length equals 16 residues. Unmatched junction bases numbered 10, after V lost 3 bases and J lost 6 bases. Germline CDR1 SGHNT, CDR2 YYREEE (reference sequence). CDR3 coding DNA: TGTGCCAGCAGCTCACCCGGACAGGGGGCGAGTCATGGCTACACCTTC. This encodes CASSSPGQGASHGYTF. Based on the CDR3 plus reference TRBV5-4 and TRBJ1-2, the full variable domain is ETGVTQSPTHLIKTRGQQVTLRCSSQSGHNTVSWYQQALGQGPQFIFQYYREEENGRGNFPPRFSGLQFPNYSSELNVNALELDDSALYLCASSSPGQGASHGYTFGSGTRLTVV.

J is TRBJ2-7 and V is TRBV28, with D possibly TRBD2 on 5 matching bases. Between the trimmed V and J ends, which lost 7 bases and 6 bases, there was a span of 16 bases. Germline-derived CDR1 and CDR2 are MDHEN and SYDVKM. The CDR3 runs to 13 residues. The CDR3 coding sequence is TGTGCCAGCATGGGGTGGGTCGGAGGCGAGCAGTACTTC. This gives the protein CASMGWVGGEQYF.

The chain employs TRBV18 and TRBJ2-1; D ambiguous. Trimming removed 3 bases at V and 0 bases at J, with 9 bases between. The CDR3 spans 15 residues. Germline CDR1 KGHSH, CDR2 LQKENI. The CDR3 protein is CASSPLQSSYNEQFF. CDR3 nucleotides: TGTGCCAGCTCACCCCTCCAAAGCTCCTACAATGAGCAGTTCTTC.

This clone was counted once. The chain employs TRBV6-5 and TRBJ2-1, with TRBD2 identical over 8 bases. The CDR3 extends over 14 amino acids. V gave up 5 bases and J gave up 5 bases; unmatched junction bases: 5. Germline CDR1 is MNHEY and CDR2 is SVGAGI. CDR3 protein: CASSPGGEHNEQFF. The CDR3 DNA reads TGTGCCAGCAGTCCGGGAGGGGAGCACAATGAGCAGTTCTTC.

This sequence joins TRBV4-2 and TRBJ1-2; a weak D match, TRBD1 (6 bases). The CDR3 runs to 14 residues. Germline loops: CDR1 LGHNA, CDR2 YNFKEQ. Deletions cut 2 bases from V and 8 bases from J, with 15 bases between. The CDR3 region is CASSQSGGARGYTF. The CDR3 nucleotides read TGTGCCAGCAGCCAATCTGGGGGGGCGAGGGGCTACACCTTC.

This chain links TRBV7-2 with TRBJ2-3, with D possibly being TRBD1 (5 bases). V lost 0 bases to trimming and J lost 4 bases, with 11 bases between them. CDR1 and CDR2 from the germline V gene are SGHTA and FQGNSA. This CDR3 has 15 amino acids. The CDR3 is CASSLALGAPDTQYF. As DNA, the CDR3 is TGTGCCAGCAGCTTAGCTCTTGGGGCCCCAGATACGCAGTATTTT.

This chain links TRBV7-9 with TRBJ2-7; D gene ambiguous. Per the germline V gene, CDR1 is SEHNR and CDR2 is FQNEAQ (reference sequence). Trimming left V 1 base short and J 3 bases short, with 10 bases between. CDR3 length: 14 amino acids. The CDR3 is CASSLVSYNYEQYF. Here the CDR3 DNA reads TGTGCCAGCAGCTTAGTGTCCTATAACTACGAGCAGTACTTC. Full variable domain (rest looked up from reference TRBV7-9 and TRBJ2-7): DTGVSQNPRHKITKRGQNVTFRCDPISEHNRLYWYRQTLGQGPEFLTYFQNEAQLEKSRLLSDRFSAERPKGSFSTLEIQRTEQGDSAMYLCASSLVSYNYEQYFGPGTRLTVT.

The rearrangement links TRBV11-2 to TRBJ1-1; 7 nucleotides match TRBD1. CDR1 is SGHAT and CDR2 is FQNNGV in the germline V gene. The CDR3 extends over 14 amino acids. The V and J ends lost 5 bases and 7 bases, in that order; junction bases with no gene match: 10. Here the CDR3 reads CASSLGTVVREAFF. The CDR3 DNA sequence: TGTGCCAGCAGCCTCGGGACAGTAGTTCGTGAAGCTTTCTTT.